This TCR beta chain is from a study of blood T cell repertoires in COVID-19. Overall study context: COVID-19 samples collected from the United States, Italy and Spain covered acute and convalescent phases.

The CDR3 sequence is 15 residues long. The V and J ends lost 4 bases and 6 bases, in that order; junction bases with no gene match: 14. Per the germline V gene, CDR1 is SQVTM and CDR2 is ANQGSEA. One Seattle source followed patients from active infection through their disease course. Clones were read by immunoSEQ multiplex PCR, and TCRdb kept only the in-frame ones, dropping some. This sample has 300,000 to 350,000 clones, with around nine tenths found just once. Only a few counts were recorded for this clone. The sequencing sample was made of peripheral blood. This sequence originates from a woman in her 30s with COVID-19, enrolled during active disease. The V and J genes are TRBV29-1 and TRBJ2-7; 8 nucleotides line up with TRBD2. In DNA, the CDR3 is TGCAGCGTTGCACCGGCTAGCGGGTTGATTAGCGAGCAGTACTTC. Residues: CSVAPASGLISEQYF.